The 18 T cell receptor beta chains in this list originate from one sample, sequenced in a study of lymphopenia after photon versus proton radiotherapy. Sequenced by immunoSEQ multiplex PCR; TCRdb stores in-frame clones only, minus some. The sample has 150,000 to 200,000 clones; 88% are singletons. Sequenced material: peripheral blood, taken from a patient treated with photon-based radiotherapy. These receptors were taken from a man aged 45-65 years with gastric cancer.

J is TRBJ2-7 and V is TRBV5-4; D remains ambiguous. V dropped 1 base and J dropped 7 bases, with 3 bases sitting between them. The CDR3 contains 10 residues. CDR1 is SGHNT and CDR2 is YYREEE in the germline V gene (reference sequence). CDR3 DNA: TGTGCCAGCAGCTTGAGAGAGCAGTACTTC. Translating it yields CASSLREQYF.

The V call is TRBV5-1, the J call TRBJ2-7; TRBD1 agrees at 9 bases. From germline, CDR1 is SGHRS and CDR2 YFSETQ. Trimming cost V 4 bases and J 1 base; bases outside gene matches: 6. This CDR3 comprises 15 residues. The CDR3 loop is CASSTRTGASYEQYF. The CDR3 DNA follows: TGCGCCAGCAGCACGCGGACAGGGGCTTCCTACGAGCAGTACTTC.

This clone has only one observation. J is TRBJ2-7 and V is TRBV6-5; D gene unclear. Trimming left V 0 bases short and J 9 bases short, with 9 bases between. The CDR3 is made up of 12 amino acids. Per the germline V gene, CDR1 is MNHEY and CDR2 is SVGAGI. The CDR3 loop reads CASSYSLGAQYF. In DNA form, the CDR3 reads TGTGCCAGCAGTTACTCTCTAGGTGCGCAGTACTTC.

This clone was detected only once. This chain connects TRBV6-1 to TRBJ1-1, with unresolved D. CDR1 is MNHNS and CDR2 is SASEGT in the germline V gene. Deletions cut 6 bases from V and 8 bases from J, with 16 bases between. This CDR3 comprises 13 residues. The CDR3 sequence is CASRERLVSEAFF. CDR3 DNA: TGTGCCAGCAGGGAAAGATTAGTCTCCGAAGCTTTCTTT.

The chain joins TRBV12-1 to TRBJ1-1; the table's D call, TRBD1, has no DNA check behind it. TRBV12-1 is flagged as a pseudogene. The CDR3 has 17 residues. This CDR3 reads CASSPLPGQGSRTEAFF. In nucleotides, the CDR3 is TGTGCCAGCAGCCCACTTCCGGGACAGGGTTCGCGGACTGAAGCTTTCTTT.

V gene TRBV6-5 combines with J gene TRBJ1-4; D is possibly TRBD1 (5 bases). Germline V gene sequence: CDR1 MNHEY, CDR2 SVGAGI. The CDR3 totals 14 residues. Trimming cost V 5 bases and J 0 bases, with 7 bases left between them. The CDR3 sequence: CASSPTATNEKLFF. The CDR3 nucleotides are TGTGCCAGCAGTCCGACAGCAACTAATGAAAAACTGTTTTTT.

The V call is TRBV5-1, the J call TRBJ1-2; TRBD1 aligns across 7 bases. V was clipped by 0 bases and J by 3 bases; unmatched bases: 2. Per the germline V gene, CDR1 is SGHRS and CDR2 is YFSETQ. The CDR3 is 14 residues long. The CDR3 is CASSLAGTDYGYTF. Written as DNA, the CDR3 is TGCGCCAGCAGCTTGGCCGGGACAGACTATGGCTACACCTTC.

The chain has TRBV2 and TRBJ2-1; 10 nucleotides align to TRBD2. The CDR3 has 15 residues. Unmatched junction bases numbered 11, after V lost 7 bases and J lost 8 bases. Per the germline V gene, CDR1 is SNHLY and CDR2 is FYNNEI. The CDR3 reads CASTIFPSGSDEQFF. The DNA of the CDR3 is TGTGCCAGCACGATTTTCCCTAGCGGGAGCGATGAGCAGTTCTTC.

The rearrangement links TRBV18 to TRBJ2-7, with D possibly being TRBD1 or TRBD2 (5 bases each). Trimming stripped 3 bases from V and 0 bases from J, with 15 bases between. CDR1 and CDR2 (germline): KGHSH, LQKENI. CDR3 length equals 16 residues. The CDR3 loop reads CASSPSGHTVSYEQYF. The CDR3 DNA sequence: TGTGCCAGCTCACCCAGCGGACATACCGTCTCCTACGAGCAGTACTTC.

This clone has a handful of counts. The chain joins TRBV4-1 to TRBJ1-3; 9 nucleotides agree with TRBD1. After removal of 3 bases from V and 3 bases from J, the junction contained 6 bases not matched to a gene. The CDR3 covers 16 residues. Per germline, CDR1 MGHRA and CDR2 YSYEKL. The CDR3 region has the DNA TGCGCCAGCAGCCATAACCGGGACAGGGATGGAAACACCATATATTTT. It encodes CASSHNRDRDGNTIYF.

Only one count was recorded for this clone. The rearrangement uses TRBV2 and TRBJ2-1, with unresolved D. V shed 0 bases and J shed 6 bases, with 12 bases lying between them. Germline assignment: CDR1 SNHLY and CDR2 FYNNEI. This CDR3 is 15 amino acids long. The DNA for the CDR3 is TGTGCCAGCAGTGAAGCAAGCCGTGTGAGCAATGAGCAGTTCTTC. Translated: CASSEASRVSNEQFF.

This clone was found a few times. The chain uses TRBV7-6 and TRBJ2-7; TRBD2 matches at 11 bases. V lost 5 bases and J lost 7; bases outside the gene matches: 16. Germline values: CDR1 SGHVS, CDR2 FNYEAQ. The CDR3 sequence is 17 residues long. This chain's CDR3 is CASSPSLAGESSREQYF. DNA for the CDR3: TGTGCCAGCAGCCCGTCACTAGCGGGAGAAAGTAGCAGGGAGCAGTACTTC.

The rearrangement joins TRBV7-9 to TRBJ2-7; 11 bases fit TRBD1. V lost 6 bases and J lost 1; bases outside the gene matches: 2. CDR1 SEHNR and CDR2 FQNEAQ come from the germline V gene (reference sequence). This CDR3 contains 14 residues. The CDR3 is CASSGDRGSYEQYF. In nucleotides, the CDR3 is TGTGCCAGCAGTGGGGACAGGGGGTCCTACGAGCAGTACTTC.

The chain combines TRBV9 with TRBJ2-3; maybe TRBD2 (5 bases). Germline lookup yields CDR1 SGDLS and CDR2 YYNGEE. Trimming removed 2 bases at V and 0 bases at J, with 10 bases between. This CDR3 is 15 amino acids long. CDR3 nucleotide sequence: TGTGCCAGCAGCGTTCGTGGCGGGAGCACAGATACGCAGTATTTT. Its translation: CASSVRGGSTDTQYF.

CDR3 sequence: CASSSGSGPYNEQFF. Written as DNA, the CDR3 is TGTGCCAGCAGCTCCGGATCTGGACCCTACAATGAGCAGTTCTTC. The chain carries TRBV5-6 and TRBJ2-1; D is unclear. This CDR3 is 15 amino acids long. V was cut by 3 bases and J by 2 bases, with 12 bases left in between. CDR1 SGHDT and CDR2 YYEEEE come from the germline V gene.

V is TRBV28 and J is TRBJ2-7; 8 bases line up with TRBD1. Losses at the gene ends were 6 bases for V and 3 bases for J; bases not matched to a gene: 4. The germline CDR1 and CDR2 sequences are MDHEN and SYDVKM. The CDR3 runs to 13 residues. The CDR3 DNA reads TGTGCCAGCAGCATGGACAGGGTCTACGAGCAGTACTTC. Translation gives CASSMDRVYEQYF.

The genes are TRBV7-8 and TRBJ1-2; TRBD1 matches 7 bases. CDR1 SGHVS and CDR2 FQNEAQ come from the germline V gene. CDR3 length: 17 amino acids. With V trimmed by 0 bases and J by 4 bases, 11 bases remained unmatched. The CDR3 protein is CASSLALSDRPSYGYTF. CDR3 DNA sequence: TGTGCCAGCAGCTTAGCGCTTTCGGACAGGCCTAGCTATGGCTACACCTTC.

The J gene is TRBJ1-1, the V gene TRBV19, with 7 bases identical to TRBD1. The V and J ends lost 5 bases and 11 bases, in that order; junction bases with no gene match: 14. From germline, CDR1 is LNHDA and CDR2 SQIVND (reference sequence). The CDR3 runs 14 residues. CDR3 protein: CASSETDRPSWAFF. CDR3 DNA sequence: TGTGCCAGTAGTGAAACGGACAGGCCTTCGTGGGCTTTCTTT.